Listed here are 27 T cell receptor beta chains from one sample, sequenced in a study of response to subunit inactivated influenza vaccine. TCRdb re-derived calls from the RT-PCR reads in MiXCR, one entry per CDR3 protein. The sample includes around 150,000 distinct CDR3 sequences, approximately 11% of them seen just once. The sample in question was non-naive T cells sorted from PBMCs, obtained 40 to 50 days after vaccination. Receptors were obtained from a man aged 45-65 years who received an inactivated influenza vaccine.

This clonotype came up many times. CDR3 loop: CASSFTRFYNEQFF. The CDR3 nucleotides are TGTGCCAGCAGCTTTACTAGGTTCTACAATGAGCAGTTCTTC. This chain connects TRBV3-1 to TRBJ2-1, with D possibly matching TRBD2 (5 bases). Germline assignment: CDR1 LGHDT and CDR2 YNNKEL (reference sequence). Trimming took 5 bases from V and 3 from J, leaving 11 bases between them. The CDR3 extends over 14 amino acids.

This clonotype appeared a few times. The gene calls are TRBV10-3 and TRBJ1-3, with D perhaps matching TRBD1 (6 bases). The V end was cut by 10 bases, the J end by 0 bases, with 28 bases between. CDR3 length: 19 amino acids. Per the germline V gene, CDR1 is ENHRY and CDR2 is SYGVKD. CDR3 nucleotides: TGTGCCACCGGAGATCCGACGTTCGCAGGGGCCCACTCTGGAAACACCATATATTTT. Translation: CATGDPTFAGAHSGNTIYF.

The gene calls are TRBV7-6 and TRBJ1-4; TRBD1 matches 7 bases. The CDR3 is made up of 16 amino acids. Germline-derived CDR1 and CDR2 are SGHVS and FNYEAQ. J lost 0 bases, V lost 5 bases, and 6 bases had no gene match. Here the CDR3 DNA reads TGTGCCAGCAGCCGAACCGACAGGGCAACTAATGAAAAACTGTTTTTT. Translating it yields CASSRTDRATNEKLFF. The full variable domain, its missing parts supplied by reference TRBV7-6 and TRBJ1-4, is GAGVSQSPRYKVTKRGQDVALRCDPISGHVSLYWYRQALGQGPEFLTYFNYEAQQDKSGLPNDRFSAERPEGSISTLTIQRTEQRDSAMYRCASSRTDRATNEKLFFGSGTQLSVL.

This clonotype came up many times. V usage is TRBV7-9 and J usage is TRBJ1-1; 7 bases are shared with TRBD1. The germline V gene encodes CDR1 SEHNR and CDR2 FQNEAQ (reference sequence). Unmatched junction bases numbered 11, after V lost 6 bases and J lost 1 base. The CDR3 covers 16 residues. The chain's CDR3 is CASSSWLGQRNTEAFF. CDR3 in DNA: TGTGCCAGCAGTTCGTGGTTGGGACAGAGGAACACTGAAGCTTTCTTT.

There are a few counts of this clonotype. CDR3 amino acids: CASSLGGTITDTQYF. CDR3 DNA: TGTGCCAGCAGCTTAGGCGGTACCATCACAGATACGCAGTATTTT. The rearrangement uses TRBV7-6 and TRBJ2-3; the D is unclear. With 1 base removed from V and 2 bases from J, the gap between germline ends came to 10 bases. The germline V gene encodes CDR1 SGHVS and CDR2 FNYEAQ. This CDR3 is built from 15 residues.

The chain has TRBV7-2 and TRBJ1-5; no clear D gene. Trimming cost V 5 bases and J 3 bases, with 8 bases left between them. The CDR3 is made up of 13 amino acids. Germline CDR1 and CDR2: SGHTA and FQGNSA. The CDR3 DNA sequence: TGTGCCAGCAGCCATGGCACCAATCAGCCCCAGCATTTT. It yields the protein CASSHGTNQPQHF.

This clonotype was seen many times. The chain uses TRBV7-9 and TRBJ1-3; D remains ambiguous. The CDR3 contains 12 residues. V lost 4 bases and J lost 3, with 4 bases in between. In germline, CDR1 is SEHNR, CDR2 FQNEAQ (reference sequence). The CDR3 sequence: CASSSIGNTIYF. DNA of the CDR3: TGTGCCAGCAGCTCTATTGGAAACACCATATATTTT.

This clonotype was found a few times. The CDR3 loop reads CASSQGSLGKDTQYF. CDR3 DNA: TGCGCCAGCAGCCAAGGGTCGCTCGGGAAAGATACGCAGTATTTT. The chain combines TRBV4-3 with TRBJ2-3, with a weak D call TRBD2 (5 bases). This CDR3 region has 15 residues. The V end was cut by 1 base, the J end by 5 bases, with 13 bases between. Germline lookup yields CDR1 LGHNA and CDR2 YSLEER.

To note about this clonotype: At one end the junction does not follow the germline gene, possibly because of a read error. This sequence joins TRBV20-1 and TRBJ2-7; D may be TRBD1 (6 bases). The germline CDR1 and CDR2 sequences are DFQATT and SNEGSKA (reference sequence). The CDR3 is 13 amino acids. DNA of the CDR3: TGCAGGGCTACAAGGGGACAAGGGCACGAGCAGTACTTC. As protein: CRATRGQGHEQYF.

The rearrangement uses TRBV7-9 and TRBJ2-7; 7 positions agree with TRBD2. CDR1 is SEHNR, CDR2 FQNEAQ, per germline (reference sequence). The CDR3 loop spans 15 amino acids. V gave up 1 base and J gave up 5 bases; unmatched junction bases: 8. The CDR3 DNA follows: TGTGCCAGCAGCTTAGGCCTTAGCGGGCGGGACGAGCAGTACTTC. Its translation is CASSLGLSGRDEQYF. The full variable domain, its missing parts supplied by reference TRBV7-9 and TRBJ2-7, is DTGVSQNPRHKITKRGQNVTFRCDPISEHNRLYWYRQTLGQGPEFLTYFQNEAQLEKSRLLSDRFSAERPKGSFSTLEIQRTEQGDSAMYLCASSLGLSGRDEQYFGPGTRLTVT.

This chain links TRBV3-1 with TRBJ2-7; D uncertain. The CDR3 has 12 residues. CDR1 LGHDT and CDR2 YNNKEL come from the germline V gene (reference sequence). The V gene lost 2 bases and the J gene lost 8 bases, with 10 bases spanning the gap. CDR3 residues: CASSQSSIQQYF. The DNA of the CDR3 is TGTGCCAGCAGCCAATCCTCGATCCAGCAGTACTTC.

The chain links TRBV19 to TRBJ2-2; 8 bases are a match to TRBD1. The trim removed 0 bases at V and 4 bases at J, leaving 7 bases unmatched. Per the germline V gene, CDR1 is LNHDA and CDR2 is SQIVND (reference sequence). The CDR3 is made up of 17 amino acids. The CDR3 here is CASSIDLGGQATGELFF. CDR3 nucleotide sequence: TGTGCCAGTAGTATAGATCTCGGGGGACAGGCCACCGGGGAGCTGTTTTTT.

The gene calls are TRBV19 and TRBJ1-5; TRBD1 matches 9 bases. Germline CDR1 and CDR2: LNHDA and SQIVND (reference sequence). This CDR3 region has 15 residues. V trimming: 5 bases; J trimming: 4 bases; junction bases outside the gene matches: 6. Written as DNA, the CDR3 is TGTGCCAGTAGTCCAAGGGGGACAGGGAATCAGCCCCAGCATTTT. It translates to CASSPRGTGNQPQHF. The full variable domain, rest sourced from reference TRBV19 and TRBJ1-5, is DGGITQSPKYLFRKEGQNVTLSCEQNLNHDAMYWYRQDPGQGLRLIYYSQIVNDFQKGDIAEGYSVSREKKESFPLTVTSAQKNPTAFYLCASSPRGTGNQPQHFGDGTRLSIL.

Here the CDR3 reads CASRTFNSYNEQFF. CDR3 nucleotides: TGTGCCAGCAGGACATTCAACTCCTACAATGAGCAGTTCTTC. The chain carries TRBV28 and TRBJ2-1, with D uncertain. The CDR3 consists of 14 residues. Germline CDR1 MDHEN, CDR2 SYDVKM. Trimming took 6 bases from V and 0 from J, leaving 9 bases between them.

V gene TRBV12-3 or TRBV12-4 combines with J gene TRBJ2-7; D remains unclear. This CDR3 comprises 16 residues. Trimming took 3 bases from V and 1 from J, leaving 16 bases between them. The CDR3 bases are TGTGCCAGCAGTTTTTCCCCTTCGGGCGGATCCTACGAGCAGTACTTC. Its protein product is CASSFSPSGGSYEQYF.

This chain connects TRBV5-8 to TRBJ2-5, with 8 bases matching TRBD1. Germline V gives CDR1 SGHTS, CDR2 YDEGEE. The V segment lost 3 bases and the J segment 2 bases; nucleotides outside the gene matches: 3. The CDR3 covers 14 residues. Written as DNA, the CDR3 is TGTGCCAGCAGCTCGGGACAGGAGCAAGAGACCCAGTACTTC. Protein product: CASSSGQEQETQYF.

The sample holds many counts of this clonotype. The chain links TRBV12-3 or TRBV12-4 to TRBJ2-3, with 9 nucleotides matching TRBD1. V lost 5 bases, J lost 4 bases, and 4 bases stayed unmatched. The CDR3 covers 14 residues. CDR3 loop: CASSGGQGPDTQYF. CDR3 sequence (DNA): TGTGCCAGCAGTGGGGGACAGGGCCCAGATACGCAGTATTTT.

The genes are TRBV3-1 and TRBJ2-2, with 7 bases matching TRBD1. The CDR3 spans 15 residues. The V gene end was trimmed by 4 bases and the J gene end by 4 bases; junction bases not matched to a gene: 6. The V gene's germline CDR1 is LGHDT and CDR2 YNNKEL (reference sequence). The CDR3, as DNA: TGTGCCAGCAGCCGCATACAGGGGACCACCGGGGAGCTGTTTTTT. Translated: CASSRIQGTTGELFF.

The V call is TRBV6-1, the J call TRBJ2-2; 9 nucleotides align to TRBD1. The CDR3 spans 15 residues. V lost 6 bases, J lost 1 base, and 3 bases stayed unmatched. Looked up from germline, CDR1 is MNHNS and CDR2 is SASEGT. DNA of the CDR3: TGTGCCAGCAGCAGACAGGGGGTGAACACCGGGGAGCTGTTTTTT. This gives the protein CASSRQGVNTGELFF.

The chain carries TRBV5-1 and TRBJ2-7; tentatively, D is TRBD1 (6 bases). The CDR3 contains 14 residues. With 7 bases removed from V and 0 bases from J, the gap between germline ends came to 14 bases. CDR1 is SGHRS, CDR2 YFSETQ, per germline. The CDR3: CASGTGTLSYEQYF. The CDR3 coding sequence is TGCGCCAGCGGCACCGGGACACTCTCCTACGAGCAGTACTTC.

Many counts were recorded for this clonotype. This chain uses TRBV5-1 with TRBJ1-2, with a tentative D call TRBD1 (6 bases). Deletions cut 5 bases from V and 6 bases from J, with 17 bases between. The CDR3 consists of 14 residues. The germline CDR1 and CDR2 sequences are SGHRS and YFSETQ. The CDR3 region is CASRGTPVSDGYTF. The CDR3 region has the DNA TGCGCCAGCAGGGGGACACCCGTTTCGGATGGCTACACCTTC.

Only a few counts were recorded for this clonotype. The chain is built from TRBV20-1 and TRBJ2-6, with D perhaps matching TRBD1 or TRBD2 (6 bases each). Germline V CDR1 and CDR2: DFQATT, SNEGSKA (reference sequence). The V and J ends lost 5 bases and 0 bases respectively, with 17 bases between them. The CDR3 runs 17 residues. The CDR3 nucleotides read TGCAGTGCTCCTGGGGGGCTGTCCCTCTCTGGGGCCAACGTCCTGACTTTC. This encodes CSAPGGLSLSGANVLTF.

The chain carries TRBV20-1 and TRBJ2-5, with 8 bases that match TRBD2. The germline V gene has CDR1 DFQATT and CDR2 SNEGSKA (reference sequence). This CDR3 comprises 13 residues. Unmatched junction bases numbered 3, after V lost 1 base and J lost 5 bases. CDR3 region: CSARGAGDETQYF. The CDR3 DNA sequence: TGCAGTGCTAGAGGAGCGGGAGACGAGACCCAGTACTTC.

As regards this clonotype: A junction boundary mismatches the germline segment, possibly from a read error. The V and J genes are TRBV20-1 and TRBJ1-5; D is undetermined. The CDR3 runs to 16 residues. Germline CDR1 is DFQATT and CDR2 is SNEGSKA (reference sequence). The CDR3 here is CCARAEWENSNQPQHF. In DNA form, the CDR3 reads TGCTGTGCTAGAGCCGAATGGGAGAATAGCAATCAGCCCCAGCATTTT.

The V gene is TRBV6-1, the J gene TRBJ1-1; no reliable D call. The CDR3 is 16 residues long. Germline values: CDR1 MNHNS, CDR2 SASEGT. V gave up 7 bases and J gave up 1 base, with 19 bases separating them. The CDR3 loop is CASIISAGVGNTEAFF. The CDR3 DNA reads TGTGCCAGCATCATATCTGCTGGGGTAGGGAACACTGAAGCTTTCTTT.

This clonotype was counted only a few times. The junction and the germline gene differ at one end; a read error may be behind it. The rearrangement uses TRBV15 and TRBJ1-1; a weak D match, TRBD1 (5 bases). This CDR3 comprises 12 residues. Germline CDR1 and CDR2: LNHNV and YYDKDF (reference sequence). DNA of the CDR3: TGTGCCACCAGCAAATGGGGCACTGAAGCTCTCTTT. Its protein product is CATSKWGTEALF.

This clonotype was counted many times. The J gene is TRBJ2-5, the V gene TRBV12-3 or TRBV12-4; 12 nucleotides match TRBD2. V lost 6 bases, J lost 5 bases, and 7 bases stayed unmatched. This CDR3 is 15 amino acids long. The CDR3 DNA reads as TGTGCCAGCAGCATGTCTAGCGGGGGGGCGGAGACCCAGTACTTC. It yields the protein CASSMSSGGAETQYF.